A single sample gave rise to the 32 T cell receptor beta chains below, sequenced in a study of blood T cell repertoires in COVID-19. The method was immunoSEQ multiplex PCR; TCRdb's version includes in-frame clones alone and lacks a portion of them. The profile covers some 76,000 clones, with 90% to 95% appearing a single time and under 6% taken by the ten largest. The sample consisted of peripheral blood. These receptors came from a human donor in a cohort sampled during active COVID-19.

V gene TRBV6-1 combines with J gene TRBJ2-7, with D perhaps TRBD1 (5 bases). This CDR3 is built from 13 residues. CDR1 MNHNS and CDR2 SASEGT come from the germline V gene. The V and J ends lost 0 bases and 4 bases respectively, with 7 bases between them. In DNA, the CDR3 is TGTGCCAGCAGTGAAGCGAACAGGTACGAGCAGTACTTC. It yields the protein CASSEANRYEQYF.

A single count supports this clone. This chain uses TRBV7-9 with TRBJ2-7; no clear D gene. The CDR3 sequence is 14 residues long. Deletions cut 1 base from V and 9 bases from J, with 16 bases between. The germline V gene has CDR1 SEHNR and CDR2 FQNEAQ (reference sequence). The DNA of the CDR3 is TGTGCCAGCAGCTTAGTTACTTCCCTGAACGGGCAGTACTTC. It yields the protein CASSLVTSLNGQYF.

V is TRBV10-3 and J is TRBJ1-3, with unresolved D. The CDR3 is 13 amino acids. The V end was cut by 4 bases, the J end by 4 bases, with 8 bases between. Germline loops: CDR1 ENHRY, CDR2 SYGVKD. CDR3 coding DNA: TGTGCCATCAGTGGGTCCCAGGGAAACACCATATATTTT. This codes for CAISGSQGNTIYF.

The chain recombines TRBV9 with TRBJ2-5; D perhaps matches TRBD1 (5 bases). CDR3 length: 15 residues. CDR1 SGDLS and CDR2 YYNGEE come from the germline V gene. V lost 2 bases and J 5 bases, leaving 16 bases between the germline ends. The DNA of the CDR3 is TGTGCCAGCAGCGTCCGACAGACAGCTAGTGAGACCCAGTACTTC. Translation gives CASSVRQTASETQYF.

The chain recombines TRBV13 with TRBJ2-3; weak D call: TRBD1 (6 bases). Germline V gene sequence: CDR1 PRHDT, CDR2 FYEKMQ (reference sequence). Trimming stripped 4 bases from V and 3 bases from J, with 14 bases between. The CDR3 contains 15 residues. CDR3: CASSSRTGMTDTQYF. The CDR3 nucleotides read TGTGCCAGCAGCTCCCGAACAGGGATGACAGATACGCAGTATTTT. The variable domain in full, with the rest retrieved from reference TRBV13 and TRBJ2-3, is AAGVIQSPRHLIKEKRETATLKCYPIPRHDTVYWYQQGPGQDPQFLISFYEKMQSDKGSIPDRFSAQQFSDYHSELNMSSLELGDSALYFCASSSRTGMTDTQYFGPGTRLTVL.

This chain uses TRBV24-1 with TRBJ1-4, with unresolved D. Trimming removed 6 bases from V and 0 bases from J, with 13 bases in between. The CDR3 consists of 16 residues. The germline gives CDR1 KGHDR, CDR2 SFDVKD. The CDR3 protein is CATSRPRHATNEKLFF. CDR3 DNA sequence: TGTGCCACCAGTAGGCCCAGGCACGCAACTAATGAAAAACTGTTTTTT.

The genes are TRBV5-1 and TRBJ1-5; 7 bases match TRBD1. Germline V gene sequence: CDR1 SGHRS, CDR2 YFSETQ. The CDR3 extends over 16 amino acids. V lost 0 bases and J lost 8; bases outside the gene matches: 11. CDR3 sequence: CASSLGGTVNHEPQHF. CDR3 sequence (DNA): TGCGCCAGCAGCTTGGGCGGGACAGTCAATCATGAGCCCCAGCATTTT.

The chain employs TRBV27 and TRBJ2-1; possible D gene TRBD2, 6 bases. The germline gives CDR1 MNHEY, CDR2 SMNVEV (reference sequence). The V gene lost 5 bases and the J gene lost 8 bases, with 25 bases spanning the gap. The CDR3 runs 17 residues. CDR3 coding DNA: TGTGCCAGCAGTCCTCCCAGTCGGGCGGGCGGGGTTGATGAGCAGTTCTTC. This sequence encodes CASSPPSRAGGVDEQFF.

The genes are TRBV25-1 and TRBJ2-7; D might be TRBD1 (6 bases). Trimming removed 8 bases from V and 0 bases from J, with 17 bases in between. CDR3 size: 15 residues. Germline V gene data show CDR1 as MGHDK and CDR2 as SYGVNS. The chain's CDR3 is CASGPFRDTSYEQYF. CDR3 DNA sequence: TGTGCCAGCGGGCCATTCCGGGACACCTCCTACGAGCAGTACTTC.

The CDR3 is CASSMFRDYYEQYF. CDR3 nucleotides: TGTGCCAGCAGTATGTTCAGGGACTATTACGAGCAGTACTTC. The chain has TRBV27 and TRBJ2-7; 7 bases map to TRBD2. Germline V gene sequence: CDR1 MNHEY, CDR2 SMNVEV (reference sequence). The V gene end was trimmed by 5 bases and the J gene end by 4 bases; junction bases not matched to a gene: 8. The CDR3 totals 14 residues.

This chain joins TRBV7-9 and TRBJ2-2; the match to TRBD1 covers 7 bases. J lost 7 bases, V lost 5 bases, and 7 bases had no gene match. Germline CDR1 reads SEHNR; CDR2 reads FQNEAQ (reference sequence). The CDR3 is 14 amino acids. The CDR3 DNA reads TGTGCCAGCAGCCCGCGACAGGGAAGCGGGGAGCTGTTTTTT. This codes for CASSPRQGSGELFF.

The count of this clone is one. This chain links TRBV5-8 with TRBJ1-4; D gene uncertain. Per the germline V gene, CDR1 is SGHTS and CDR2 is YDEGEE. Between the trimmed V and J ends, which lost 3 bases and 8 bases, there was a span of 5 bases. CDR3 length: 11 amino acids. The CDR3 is CASSSFEKLFF. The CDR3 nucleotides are TGTGCCAGCAGCTCGTTCGAAAAACTGTTTTTT.

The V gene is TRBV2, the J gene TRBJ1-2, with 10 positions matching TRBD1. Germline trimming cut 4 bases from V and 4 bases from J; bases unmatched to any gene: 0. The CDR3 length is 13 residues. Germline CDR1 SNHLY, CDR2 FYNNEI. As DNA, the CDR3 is TGTGCCAGCAGTGGGACAGGGGGCTATGGCTACACCTTC. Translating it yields CASSGTGGYGYTF.

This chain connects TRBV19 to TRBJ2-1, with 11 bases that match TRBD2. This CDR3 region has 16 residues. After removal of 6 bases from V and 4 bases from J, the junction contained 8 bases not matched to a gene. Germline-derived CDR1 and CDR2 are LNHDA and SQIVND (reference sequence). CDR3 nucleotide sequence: TGTGCCAGTAGACCCACTAGCGGGGGAATATACAATGAGCAGTTCTTC. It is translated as CASRPTSGGIYNEQFF.

The DNA for the CDR3 is TGTGCCAGCAGTGACCAGGTACGGGAGCAGTTCTTC. Its translation is CASSDQVREQFF. This chain joins TRBV2 and TRBJ2-1; D ambiguous. This CDR3 is built from 12 residues. CDR1 is SNHLY and CDR2 is FYNNEI in the germline V gene. V dropped 3 bases and J dropped 10 bases, with 10 bases sitting between them.

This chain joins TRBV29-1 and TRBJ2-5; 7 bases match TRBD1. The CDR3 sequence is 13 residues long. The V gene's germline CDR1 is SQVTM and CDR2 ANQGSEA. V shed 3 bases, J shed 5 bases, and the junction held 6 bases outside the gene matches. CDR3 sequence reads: CSVEHDRVETQYF. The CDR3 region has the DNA TGCAGCGTTGAGCATGACAGGGTGGAGACCCAGTACTTC. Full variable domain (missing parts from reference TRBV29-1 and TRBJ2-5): SAVISQKPSRDICQRGTSLTIQCQVDSQVTMMFWYRQQPGQSLTLIATANQGSEATYESGFVIDKFPISRPNLTFSTLTVSNMSPEDSSIYLCSVEHDRVETQYFGPGTRLLVL.

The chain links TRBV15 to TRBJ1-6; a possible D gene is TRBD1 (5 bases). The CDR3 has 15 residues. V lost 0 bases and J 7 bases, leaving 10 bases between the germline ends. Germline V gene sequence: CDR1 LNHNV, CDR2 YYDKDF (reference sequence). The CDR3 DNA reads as TGTGCCACCAGCAGAGAAGGGGAAACGAATTCACCCCTCCACTTT. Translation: CATSREGETNSPLHF.

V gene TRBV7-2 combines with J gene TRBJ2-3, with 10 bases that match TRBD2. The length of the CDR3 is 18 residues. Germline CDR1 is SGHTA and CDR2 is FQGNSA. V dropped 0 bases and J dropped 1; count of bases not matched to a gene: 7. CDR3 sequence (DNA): TGTGCCAGCAGCTTAGCGGGGCCCGGACTAGCGGGCACAGATACGCAGTATTTT. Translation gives CASSLAGPGLAGTDTQYF.

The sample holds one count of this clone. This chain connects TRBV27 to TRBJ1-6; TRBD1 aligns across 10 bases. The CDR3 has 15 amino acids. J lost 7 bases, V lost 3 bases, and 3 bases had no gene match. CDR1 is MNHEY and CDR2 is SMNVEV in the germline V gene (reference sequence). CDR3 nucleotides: TGTGCCAGCAGTTTTTCGGACAGGGGGAATTCACCCCTCCACTTT. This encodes CASSFSDRGNSPLHF.

The CDR3 sequence is CASTDRGHDQPQHF. Written as DNA, the CDR3 is TGTGCCAGTACCGACAGGGGGCATGATCAGCCCCAGCATTTT. This sequence joins TRBV19 and TRBJ1-5, with 10 bases identical to TRBD1. With 7 bases clipped from V and 5 bases from J, the junction kept 5 bases outside the gene matches. This CDR3 has 14 amino acids. The germline CDR1 and CDR2 sequences are LNHDA and SQIVND (reference sequence). The whole variable domain, remainder taken from reference TRBV19 and TRBJ1-5, is DGGITQSPKYLFRKEGQNVTLSCEQNLNHDAMYWYRQDPGQGLRLIYYSQIVNDFQKGDIAEGYSVSREKKESFPLTVTSAQKNPTAFYLCASTDRGHDQPQHFGDGTRLSIL.

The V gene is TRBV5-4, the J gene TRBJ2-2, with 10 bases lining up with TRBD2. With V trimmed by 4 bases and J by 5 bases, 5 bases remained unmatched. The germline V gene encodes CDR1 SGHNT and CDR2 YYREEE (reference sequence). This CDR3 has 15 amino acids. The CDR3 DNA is TGTGCCAGCAGCCCGTTAGCGGGGGGAACCGGGGAGCTGTTTTTT. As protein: CASSPLAGGTGELFF.

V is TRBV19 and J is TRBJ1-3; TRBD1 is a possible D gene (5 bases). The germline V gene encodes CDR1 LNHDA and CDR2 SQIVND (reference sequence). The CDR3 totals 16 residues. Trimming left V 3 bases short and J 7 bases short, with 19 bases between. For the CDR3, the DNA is TGTGCCAGTAGTATCATGGGCGGGGCAGGGCGGAACACCATATATTTT. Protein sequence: CASSIMGGAGRNTIYF.

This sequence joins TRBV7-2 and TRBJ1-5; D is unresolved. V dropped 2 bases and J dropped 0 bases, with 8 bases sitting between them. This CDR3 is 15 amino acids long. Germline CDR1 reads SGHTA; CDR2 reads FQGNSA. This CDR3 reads CASSLSAGSNQPQHF. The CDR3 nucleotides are TGTGCCAGCAGCTTATCGGCAGGTAGCAATCAGCCCCAGCATTTT.

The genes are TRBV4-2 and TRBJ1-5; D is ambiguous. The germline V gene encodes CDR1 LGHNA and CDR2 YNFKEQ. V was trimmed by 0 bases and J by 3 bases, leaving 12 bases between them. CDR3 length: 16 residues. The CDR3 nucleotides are TGTGCCAGCAGCCAAGATCCGGCAGGCAACAATCAGCCCCAGCATTTT. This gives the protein CASSQDPAGNNQPQHF.

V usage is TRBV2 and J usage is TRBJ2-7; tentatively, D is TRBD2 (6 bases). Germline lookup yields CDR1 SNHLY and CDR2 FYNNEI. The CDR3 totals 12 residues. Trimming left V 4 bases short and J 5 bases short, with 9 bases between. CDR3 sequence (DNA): TGTGCCAGCAGTGTTGGGGGGAACGAGCAGTACTTC. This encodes CASSVGGNEQYF.

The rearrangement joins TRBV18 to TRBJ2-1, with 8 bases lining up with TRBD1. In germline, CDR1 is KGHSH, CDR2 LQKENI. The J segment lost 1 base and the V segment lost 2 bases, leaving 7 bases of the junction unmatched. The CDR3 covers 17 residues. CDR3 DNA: TGTGCCAGCTCACCAAGGACAGGGTCCCTTTCCTACAATGAGCAGTTCTTC. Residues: CASSPRTGSLSYNEQFF.

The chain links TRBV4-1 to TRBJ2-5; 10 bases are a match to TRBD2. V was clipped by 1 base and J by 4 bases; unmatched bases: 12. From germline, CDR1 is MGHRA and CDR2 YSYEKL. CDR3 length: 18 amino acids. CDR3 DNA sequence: TGCGCCAGCAGCCAAGTGACCCGCTCCGGGACTAGCGTAGAGACCCAGTACTTC. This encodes CASSQVTRSGTSVETQYF.

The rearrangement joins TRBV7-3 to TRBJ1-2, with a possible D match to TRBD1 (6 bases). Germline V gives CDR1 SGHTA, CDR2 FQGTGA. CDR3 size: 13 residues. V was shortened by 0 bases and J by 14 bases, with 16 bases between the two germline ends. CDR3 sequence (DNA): TGTGCCAGCAGCTTAACGCACTCAGGGGATGGTACCTTC. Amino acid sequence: CASSLTHSGDGTF.

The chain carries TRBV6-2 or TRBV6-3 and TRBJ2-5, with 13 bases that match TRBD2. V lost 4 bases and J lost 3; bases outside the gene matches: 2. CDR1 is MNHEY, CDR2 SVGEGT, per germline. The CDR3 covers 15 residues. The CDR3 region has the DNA TGTGCCAGCAGTTCGGGACTAGCGGGGAAAGAGACCCAGTACTTC. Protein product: CASSSGLAGKETQYF.

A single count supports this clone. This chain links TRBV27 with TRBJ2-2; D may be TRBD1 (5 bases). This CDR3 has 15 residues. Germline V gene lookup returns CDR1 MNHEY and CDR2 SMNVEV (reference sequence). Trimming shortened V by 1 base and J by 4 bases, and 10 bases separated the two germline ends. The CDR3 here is CASSLWGRATGELFF. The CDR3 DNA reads TGTGCCAGCAGTTTATGGGGCCGGGCCACCGGGGAGCTGTTTTTT.

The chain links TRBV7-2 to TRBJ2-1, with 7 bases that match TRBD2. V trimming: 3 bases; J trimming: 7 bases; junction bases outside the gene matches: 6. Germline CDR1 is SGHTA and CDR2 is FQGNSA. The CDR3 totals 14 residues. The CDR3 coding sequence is TGTGCCAGCAGCTTTCTAACCGGGGGGAATGAGCAGTTCTTC. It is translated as CASSFLTGGNEQFF. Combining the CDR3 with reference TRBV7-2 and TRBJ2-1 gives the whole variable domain GAGVSQSPSNKVTEKGKDVELRCDPISGHTALYWYRQSLGQGLEFLIYFQGNSAPDKSGLPSDRFSAERTGGSVSTLTIQRTQQEDSAVYLCASSFLTGGNEQFFGPGTRLTVL.

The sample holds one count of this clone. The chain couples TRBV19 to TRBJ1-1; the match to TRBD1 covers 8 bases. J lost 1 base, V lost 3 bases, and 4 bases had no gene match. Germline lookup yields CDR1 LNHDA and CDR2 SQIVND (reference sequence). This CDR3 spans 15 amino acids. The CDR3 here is CASSMETGANTEAFF. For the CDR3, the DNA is TGTGCCAGTAGTATGGAGACAGGGGCGAACACTGAAGCTTTCTTT.